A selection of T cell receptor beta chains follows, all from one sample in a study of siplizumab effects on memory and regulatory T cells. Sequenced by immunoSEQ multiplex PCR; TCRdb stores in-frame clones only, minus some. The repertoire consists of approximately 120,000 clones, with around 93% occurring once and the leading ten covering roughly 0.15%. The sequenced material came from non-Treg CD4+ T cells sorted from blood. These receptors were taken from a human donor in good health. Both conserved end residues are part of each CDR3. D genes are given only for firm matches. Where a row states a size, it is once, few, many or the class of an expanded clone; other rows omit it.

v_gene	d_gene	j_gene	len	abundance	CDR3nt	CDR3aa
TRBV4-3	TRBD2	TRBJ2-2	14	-	TGCGCCAGCAGCCAGGGGGGGGTCACCGGGGAGCTGTTTTTT	CASSQGGVTGELFF
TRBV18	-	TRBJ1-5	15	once	TGTGCCAGCTCACCAACCCAGGGTGGCAATCAGCCCCAGCATTTT	CASSPTQGGNQPQHF
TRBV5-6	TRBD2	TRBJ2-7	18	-	TGTGCCAGCAGCTTACCGGGACTAGGACCCGGGTCTTCCCTCGAGCAGTACTTC	CASSLPGLGPGSSLEQYF
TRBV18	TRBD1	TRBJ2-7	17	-	TGTGCCAGCTCTCCGGGACAGGGAGGAGCAGCTTCCTACGAGCAGTACTTC	CASSPGQGGAASYEQYF
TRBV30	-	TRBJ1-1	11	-	TGTGCCTGGAGTGGGGAAGCCAAAGCTTTCTTT	CAWSGEAKAFF
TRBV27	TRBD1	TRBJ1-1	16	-	TGTGCCAGCAGTTTAAGGGGACAGGGAATCGCGACTGAAGCTTTCTTT	CASSLRGQGIATEAFF
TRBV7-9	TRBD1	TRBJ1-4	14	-	TGTGCCAGCAGCATGGACAGGGCCAATGAAAAACTGTTTTTT	CASSMDRANEKLFF
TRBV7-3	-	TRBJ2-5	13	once	TGTGCCAGCAGCTACAGGGTCCAAGAGACCCAGTACTTC	CASSYRVQETQYF
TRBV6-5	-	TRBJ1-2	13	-	TGTGCCAGCAGGGACGGACAGCGCTATGGCTACACCTTC	CASRDGQRYGYTF
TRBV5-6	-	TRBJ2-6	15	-	TGTGCCAGCAGCTTGGACAGGCTCCCCGTTCGTGTCCTGACTTTC	CASSLDRLPVRVLTF
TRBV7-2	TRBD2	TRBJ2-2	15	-	TGTGCCAGCAGCCTAGCGGGGGGTGGCACCGGGGAGCTGTTTTTT	CASSLAGGGTGELFF
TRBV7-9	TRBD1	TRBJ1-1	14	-	TGTGCCAGCAGCGCAACGACAGGGTCCACTGAAGCTTTCTTT	CASSATTGSTEAFF
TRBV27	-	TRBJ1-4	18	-	TGTGCCAGCAGTTTACGTCCCGGGACGTATTCTGGGGATGAAAAACTGTTTTTT	CASSLRPGTYSGDEKLFF
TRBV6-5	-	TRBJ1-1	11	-	TGTGCCAGCACTCAGGGAACTGAAGCTTTCTTT	CASTQGTEAFF
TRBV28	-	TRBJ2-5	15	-	TGTGCCAGCAGTTTACAGGGCCCCGGTAAAGAGACCCAGTACTTC	CASSLQGPGKETQYF
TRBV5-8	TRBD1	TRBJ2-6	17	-	TGTGCCAGCAAAAAAGGACAGGGGTTCTTTGGGGCCAACGTCCTGACTTTC	CASKKGQGFFGANVLTF
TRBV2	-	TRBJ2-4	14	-	TGTGCCACAAGACAGGAACTAGCCAAAAACATTCAGTACTTC	CATRQELAKNIQYF
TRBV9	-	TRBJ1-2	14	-	TGTGCCAGCAGCGTAGCTGGACAGTACTATGGCTACACCTTC	CASSVAGQYYGYTF